The 2 T cell receptor beta chains below all came from one sample that was sequenced in a study of T cell responses to AZD1222 COVID-19 vaccine. TCRdb keeps only in-frame clones here, not all; method: immunoSEQ multiplex PCR. The repertoire consists of about 78,000 clones, with roughly 90% occurring once and the leading ten covering roughly a quarter. The source was peripheral blood, collected on day 0 of AZD1222 vaccination. The source is an adult in good health.

J is TRBJ2-7 and V is TRBV29-1; D is unresolved. The CDR3 runs to 13 residues. Germline CDR1 reads SQVTM; CDR2 reads ANQGSEA. Trimming took 2 bases from V and 5 from J, leaving 13 bases between them. The CDR3 DNA reads TGCAGCGTTGAAACTGGCAAGAGGAACGAGCAGTACTTC. The encoded protein is CSVETGKRNEQYF.

The rearrangement uses TRBV7-3 and TRBJ2-2; D perhaps matches TRBD2 (5 bases). The length of the CDR3 is 16 residues. Trimming removed 3 bases at V and 4 bases at J, with 15 bases between. Germline loops: CDR1 SGHTA, CDR2 FQGTGA. The CDR3 here is CASSLESMAGTGELFF. The CDR3 region has the DNA TGTGCCAGCAGCTTGGAATCTATGGCGGGCACCGGGGAGCTGTTTTTT.